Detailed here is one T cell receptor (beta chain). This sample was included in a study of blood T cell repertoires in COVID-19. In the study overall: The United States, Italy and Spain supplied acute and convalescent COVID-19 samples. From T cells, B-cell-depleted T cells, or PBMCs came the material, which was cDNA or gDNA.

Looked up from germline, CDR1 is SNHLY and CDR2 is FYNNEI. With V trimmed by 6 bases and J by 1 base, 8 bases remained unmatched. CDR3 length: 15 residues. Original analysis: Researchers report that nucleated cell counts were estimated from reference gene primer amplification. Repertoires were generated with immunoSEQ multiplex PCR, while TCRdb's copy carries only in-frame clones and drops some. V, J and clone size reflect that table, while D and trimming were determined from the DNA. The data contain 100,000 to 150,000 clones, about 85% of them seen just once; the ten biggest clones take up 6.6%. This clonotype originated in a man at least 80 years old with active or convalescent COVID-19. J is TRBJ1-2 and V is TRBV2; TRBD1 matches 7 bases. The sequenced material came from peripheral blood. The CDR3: CASSQGQGVNYGYTF. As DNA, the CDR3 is TGTGCCAGCAGCCAGGGCCAGGGGGTTAACTATGGCTACACCTTC.